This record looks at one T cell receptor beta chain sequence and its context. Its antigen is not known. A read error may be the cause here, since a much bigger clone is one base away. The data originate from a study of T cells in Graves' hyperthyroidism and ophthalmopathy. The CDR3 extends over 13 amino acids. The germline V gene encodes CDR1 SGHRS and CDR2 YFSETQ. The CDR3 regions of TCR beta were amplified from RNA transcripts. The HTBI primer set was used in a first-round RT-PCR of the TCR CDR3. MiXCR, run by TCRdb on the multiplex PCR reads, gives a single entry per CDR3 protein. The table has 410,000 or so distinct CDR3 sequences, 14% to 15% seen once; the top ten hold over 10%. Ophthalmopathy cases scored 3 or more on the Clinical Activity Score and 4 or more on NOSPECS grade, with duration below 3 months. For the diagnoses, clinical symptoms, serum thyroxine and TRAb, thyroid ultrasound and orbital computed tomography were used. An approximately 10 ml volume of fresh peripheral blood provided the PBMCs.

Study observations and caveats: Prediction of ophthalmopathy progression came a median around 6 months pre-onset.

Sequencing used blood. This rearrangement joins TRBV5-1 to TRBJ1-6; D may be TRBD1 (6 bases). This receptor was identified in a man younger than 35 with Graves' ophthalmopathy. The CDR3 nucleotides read TGTGCCAGCAGTCCGTGGGACATTTCACCCCTCCACTTT. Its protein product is CASSPWDISPLHF.